These T cell receptor beta chains were read from a single sample in a study of blood T cell repertoires in COVID-19. Assay: immunoSEQ multiplex PCR; the TCRdb copy retains only in-frame clones and omits some. Among 68,000 or so clones listed, around 90% were seen once. Sequences were obtained from peripheral blood. These receptors were collected from a middle-aged man with COVID-19, enrolled during active disease. CDR3s include the opening cysteine and the closing phenylalanine or tryptophan. The D gene is left open where the match is weak. Clone sizes are given selectively: once, few, many, or a class where the clone is expanded.

>TRBV5-1|TRBJ2-2|.|13|.
TGCGCCAGCAGCTTGGCCGTATCCGGGGAGCTGTTTTTT
CASSLAVSGELFF
>TRBV9|TRBJ1-1|.|16|few
TGTGCCAGCAGCCCCCTGGGAGGGACGGCGAACACTGAAGCTTTCTTT
CASSPLGGTANTEAFF
>TRBV19|TRBJ1-1|TRBD1|14|.
TGTGCCAGTAGTCCTGGACAGGGGAACACTGAAGCTTTCTTT
CASSPGQGNTEAFF
>TRBV7-3|TRBJ2-1|.|12|.
TGTGCCAGCAGCTCGCCTAGCAATGAGCAGTTCTTC
CASSSPSNEQFF
>TRBV28|TRBJ2-7|TRBD1|14|.
TGTGCCAGCAGTCTCACGGGACAGACCTACGAGCAGTACTTC
CASSLTGQTYEQYF
>TRBV5-1|TRBJ1-4|.|18|.
TGCGCCAGCAGCCCGGATTCTACAGGGTTGGTGACTAATGAAAAACTGTTTTTT
CASSPDSTGLVTNEKLFF
>TRBV3-1/TRBV3-2|TRBJ1-6|TRBD1|14|.
TGTGCCAGCAGTCCGGGGACAGGGGGAAATCCCCTCCACTTT
CASSPGTGGNPLHF
>TRBV28|TRBJ2-3|TRBD2|15|.
TGTGCCAGCAGTGCCTCTAGCGGGGGGACAGATACGCAGTATTTT
CASSASSGGTDTQYF
>TRBV19|TRBJ2-1|.|14|once
TGTGCCAGTCGAGTCTCTAGAGCGAAGAATGAGCAGTTCTTC
CASRVSRAKNEQFF
>TRBV18|TRBJ2-3|.|15|.
TGTGCCAGCTCACCACAAGGGGGAAGCACAGATACGCAGTATTTT
CASSPQGGSTDTQYF